This T cell receptor beta chain was identified during a study of T cell changes during pregnancy in multiple sclerosis. V dropped 1 base and J dropped 3; count of bases not matched to a gene: 12. This CDR3 contains 18 residues. Germline CDR1 reads MGHDK; CDR2 reads SYGVNS. Only in-frame clones appear in the TCRdb table, and some are missing; sequencing was by immunoSEQ multiplex PCR. The table shows 30,000 to 40,000 clones, with 88% occurring only once. The sample in question was CD8+ T cells from peripheral blood mononuclear cells, obtained in the third trimester of pregnancy. The TCR originated in a female donor with multiple sclerosis, enrolled in a pregnancy study. The chain is built from TRBV25-1 and TRBJ2-3; 8 nucleotides match TRBD1. CDR3 sequence: CASSESIAFWDRTDTQYF. CDR3 nucleotide sequence: TGTGCCAGCAGTGAATCCATCGCGTTCTGGGACAGGACAGATACGCAGTATTTT.